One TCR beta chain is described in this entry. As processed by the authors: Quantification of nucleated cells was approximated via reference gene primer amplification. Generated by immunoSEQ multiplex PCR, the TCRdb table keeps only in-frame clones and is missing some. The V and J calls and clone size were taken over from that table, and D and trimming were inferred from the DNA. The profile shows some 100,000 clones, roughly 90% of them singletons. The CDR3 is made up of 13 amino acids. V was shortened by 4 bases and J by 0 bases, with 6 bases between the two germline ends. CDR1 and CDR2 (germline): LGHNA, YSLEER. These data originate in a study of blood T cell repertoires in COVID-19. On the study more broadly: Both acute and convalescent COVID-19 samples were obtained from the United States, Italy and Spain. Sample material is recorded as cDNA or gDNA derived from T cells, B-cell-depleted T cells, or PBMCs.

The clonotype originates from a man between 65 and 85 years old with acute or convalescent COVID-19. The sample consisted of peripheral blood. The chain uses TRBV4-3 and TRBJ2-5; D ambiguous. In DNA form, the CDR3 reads TGCGCCAGCAGCCCTAGGTACCAAGAGACCCAGTACTTC. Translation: CASSPRYQETQYF.